This TCR beta chain is from a study of blood T cells in healthy people across ages. The use of a sample-barcoded 5' primer and a J-beta primer mix characterized a second PCR of roughly 6 to 11 cycles. A template-switch adaptor that had 12 random nucleotides put a tag on each cDNA molecule. TCRdb re-derived calls from the 5' RACE reads in MiXCR, one entry per CDR3 protein. The sample yields more than 1 million distinct CDR3 sequences, over 35% seen once. Findings and caveats of the study: It was not known whether donors were CMV positive (a possible confounder of expanded clonotype changes). Researchers deemed the diversity estimates from one million T cells underestimates.

This clonotype was counted at least ten times. The antigen is not known. Trimming left V 0 bases short and J 6 bases short, with 22 bases between. This CDR3 is built from 18 residues. Germline V gives CDR1 ENHRY, CDR2 SYGVKD. The rearrangement uses TRBV10-3 and TRBJ2-3; the D is unclear. This receptor was obtained from a woman aged 55-70 years in good health. The sequencing sample was made of blood. In nucleotides, the CDR3 is TGTGCCATCAGTGAGTCTTTTGGTACAGCCCTTCTGGAGGATACGCAGTATTTT. Encoded protein: CAISESFGTALLEDTQYF.